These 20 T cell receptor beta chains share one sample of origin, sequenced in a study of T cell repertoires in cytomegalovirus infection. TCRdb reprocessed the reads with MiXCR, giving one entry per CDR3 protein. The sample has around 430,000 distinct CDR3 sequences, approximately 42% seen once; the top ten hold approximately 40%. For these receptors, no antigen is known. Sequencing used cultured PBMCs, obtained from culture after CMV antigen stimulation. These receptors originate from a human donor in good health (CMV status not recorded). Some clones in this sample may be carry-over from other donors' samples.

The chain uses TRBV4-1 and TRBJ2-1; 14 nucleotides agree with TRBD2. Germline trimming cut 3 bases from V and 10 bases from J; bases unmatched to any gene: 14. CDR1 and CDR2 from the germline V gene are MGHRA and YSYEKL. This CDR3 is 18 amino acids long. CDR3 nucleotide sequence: TGCGCCAGCAGCCAGGTAGCGGGTAGACTAGCGGGAGGGCGGGAGCAGTTCTTC. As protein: CASSQVAGRLAGGREQFF.

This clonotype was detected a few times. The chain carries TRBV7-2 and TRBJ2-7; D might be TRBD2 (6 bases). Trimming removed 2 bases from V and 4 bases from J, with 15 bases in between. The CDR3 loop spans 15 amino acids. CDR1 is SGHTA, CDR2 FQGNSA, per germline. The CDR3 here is CASSLLIGTYYEQYF. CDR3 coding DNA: TGTGCCAGCAGCTTACTCATCGGGACTTATTACGAGCAGTACTTC.

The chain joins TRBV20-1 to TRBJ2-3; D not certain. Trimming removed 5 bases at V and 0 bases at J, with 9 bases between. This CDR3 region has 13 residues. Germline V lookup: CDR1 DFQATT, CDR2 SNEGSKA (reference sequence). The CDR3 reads CSAHWDSTDTQYF. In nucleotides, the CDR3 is TGCAGTGCTCACTGGGATAGCACAGATACGCAGTATTTT.

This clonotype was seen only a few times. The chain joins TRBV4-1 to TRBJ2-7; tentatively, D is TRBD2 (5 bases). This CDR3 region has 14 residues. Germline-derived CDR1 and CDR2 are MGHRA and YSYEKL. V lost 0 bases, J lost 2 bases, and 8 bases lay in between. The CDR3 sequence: CASSQDVGTYEQYF. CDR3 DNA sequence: TGCGCCAGCAGCCAAGATGTCGGGACCTACGAGCAGTACTTC.

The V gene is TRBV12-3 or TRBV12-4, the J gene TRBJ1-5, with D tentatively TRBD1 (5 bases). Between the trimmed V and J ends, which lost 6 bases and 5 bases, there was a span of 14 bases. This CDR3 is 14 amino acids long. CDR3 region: CASRAGWRDQPQHF. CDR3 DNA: TGTGCCAGCAGAGCAGGGTGGCGGGATCAGCCCCAGCATTTT.

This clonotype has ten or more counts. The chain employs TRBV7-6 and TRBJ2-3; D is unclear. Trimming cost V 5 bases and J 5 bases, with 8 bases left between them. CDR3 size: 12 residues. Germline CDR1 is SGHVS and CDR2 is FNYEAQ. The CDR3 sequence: CASSLYRDTQYF. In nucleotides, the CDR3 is TGTGCCAGCAGCCTATATAGAGATACGCAGTATTTT. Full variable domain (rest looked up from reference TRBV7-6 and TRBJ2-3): GAGVSQSPRYKVTKRGQDVALRCDPISGHVSLYWYRQALGQGPEFLTYFNYEAQQDKSGLPNDRFSAERPEGSISTLTIQRTEQRDSAMYRCASSLYRDTQYFGPGTRLTVL.

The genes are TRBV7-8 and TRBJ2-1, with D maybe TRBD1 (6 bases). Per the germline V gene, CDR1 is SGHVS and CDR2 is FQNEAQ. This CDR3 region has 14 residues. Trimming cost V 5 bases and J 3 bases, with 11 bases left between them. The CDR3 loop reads CASSLDRNYNEQFF. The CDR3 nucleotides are TGTGCCAGCAGCCTCGACAGGAACTACAATGAGCAGTTCTTC.

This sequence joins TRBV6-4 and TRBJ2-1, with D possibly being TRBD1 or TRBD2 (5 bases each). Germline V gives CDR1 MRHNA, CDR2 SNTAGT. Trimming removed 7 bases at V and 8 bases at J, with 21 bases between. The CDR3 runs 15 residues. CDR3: CASKPLDPGRYEQFF. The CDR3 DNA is TGTGCCAGCAAGCCCCTCGATCCGGGGCGTTATGAGCAGTTCTTC.

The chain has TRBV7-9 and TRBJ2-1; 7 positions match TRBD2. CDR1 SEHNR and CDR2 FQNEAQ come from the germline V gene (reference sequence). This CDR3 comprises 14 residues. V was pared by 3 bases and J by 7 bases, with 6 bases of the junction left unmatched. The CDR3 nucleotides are TGTGCCAGCAGCTTGGCGGGAGCGGTAAATGAGCAGTTCTTC. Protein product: CASSLAGAVNEQFF.

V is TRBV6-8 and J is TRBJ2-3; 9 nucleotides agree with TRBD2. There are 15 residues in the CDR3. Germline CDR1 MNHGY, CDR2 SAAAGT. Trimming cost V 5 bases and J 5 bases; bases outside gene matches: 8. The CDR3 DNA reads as TGTGCCAGCAGTAGGGGGGGGACTAGCCAAGATACGCAGTATTTT. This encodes CASSRGGTSQDTQYF.

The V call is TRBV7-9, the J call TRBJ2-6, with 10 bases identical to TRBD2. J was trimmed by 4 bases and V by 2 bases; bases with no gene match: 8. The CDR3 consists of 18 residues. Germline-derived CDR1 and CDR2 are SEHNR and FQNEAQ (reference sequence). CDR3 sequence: CASSLRPAGGGGANVLTF. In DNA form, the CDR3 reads TGTGCCAGCAGCTTACGTCCAGCGGGAGGGGGAGGGGCCAACGTCCTGACTTTC.

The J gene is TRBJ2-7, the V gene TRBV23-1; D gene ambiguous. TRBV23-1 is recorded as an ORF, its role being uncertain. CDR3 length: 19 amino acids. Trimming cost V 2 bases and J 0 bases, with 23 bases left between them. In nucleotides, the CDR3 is TGCGCCAGCAGTCAACCCCAAGGAGAAAGGACGCGTAGCTCCTACGAGCAGTACTTC. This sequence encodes CASSQPQGERTRSSYEQYF.

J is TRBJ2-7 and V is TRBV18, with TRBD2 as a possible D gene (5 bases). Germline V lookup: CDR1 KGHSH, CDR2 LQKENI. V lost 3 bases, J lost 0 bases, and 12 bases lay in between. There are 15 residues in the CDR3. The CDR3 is CASSPAEGSSYEQYF. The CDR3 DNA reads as TGTGCCAGCTCACCGGCTGAGGGAAGCTCCTACGAGCAGTACTTC. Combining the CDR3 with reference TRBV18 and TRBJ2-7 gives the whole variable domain NAGVMQNPRHLVRRRGQEARLRCSPMKGHSHVYWYRQLPEEGLKFMVYLQKENIIDESGMPKERFSAEFPKEGPSILRIQQVVRGDSAAYFCASSPAEGSSYEQYFGPGTRLTVT.

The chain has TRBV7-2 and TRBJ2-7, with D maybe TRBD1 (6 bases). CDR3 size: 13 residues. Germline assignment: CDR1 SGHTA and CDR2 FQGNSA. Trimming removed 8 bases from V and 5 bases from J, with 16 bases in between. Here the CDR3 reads CASRGQTLNEQYF. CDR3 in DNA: TGTGCCAGCCGCGGACAGACACTAAACGAGCAGTACTTC.

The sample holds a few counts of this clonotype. CDR3 nucleotides: TGTGCCAGCAGTTATAGGGAAGACGTCCAGCATTTT. Translating gives CASSYREDVQHF. The rearrangement uses TRBV7-9 and TRBJ1-5; D uncertain. From germline, CDR1 is SEHNR and CDR2 FQNEAQ (reference sequence). The ends were cut back, 6 bases at V and 12 bases at J, with 15 bases in the middle. This CDR3 comprises 12 residues.

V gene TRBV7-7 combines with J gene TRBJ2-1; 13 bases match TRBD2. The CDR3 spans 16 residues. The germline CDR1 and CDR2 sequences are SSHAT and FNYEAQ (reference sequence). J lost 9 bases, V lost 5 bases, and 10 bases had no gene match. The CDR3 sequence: CASSLGTSGMGVEQFF. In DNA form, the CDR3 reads TGTGCCAGCAGCCTAGGGACTAGCGGGATGGGGGTTGAGCAGTTCTTC.

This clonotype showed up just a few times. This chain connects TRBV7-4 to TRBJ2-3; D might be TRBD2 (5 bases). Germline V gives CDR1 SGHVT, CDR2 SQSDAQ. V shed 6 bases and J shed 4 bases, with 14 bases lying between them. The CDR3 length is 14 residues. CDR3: CASSVSPRADTQYF. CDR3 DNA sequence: TGTGCCAGCAGTGTTAGCCCGCGGGCAGATACGCAGTATTTT.

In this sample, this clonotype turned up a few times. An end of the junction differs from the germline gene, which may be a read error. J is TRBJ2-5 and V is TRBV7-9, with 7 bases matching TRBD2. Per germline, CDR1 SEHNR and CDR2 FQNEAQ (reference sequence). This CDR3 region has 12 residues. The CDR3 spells CAGRAGVETQYF. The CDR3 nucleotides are TGTGCCGGCAGGGCGGGGGTAGAGACCCAGTACTTC.

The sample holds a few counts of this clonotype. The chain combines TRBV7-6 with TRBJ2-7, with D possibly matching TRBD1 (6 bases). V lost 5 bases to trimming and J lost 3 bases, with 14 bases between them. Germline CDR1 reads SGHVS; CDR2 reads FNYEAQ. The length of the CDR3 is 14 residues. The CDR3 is CASSRTAGLYEQYF. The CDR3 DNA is TGTGCCAGCAGCCGGACAGCTGGGCTCTACGAGCAGTACTTC.

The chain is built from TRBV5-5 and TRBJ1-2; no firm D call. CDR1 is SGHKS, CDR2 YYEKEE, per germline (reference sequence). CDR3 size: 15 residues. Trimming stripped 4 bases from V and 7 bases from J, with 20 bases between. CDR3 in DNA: TGTGCCAGCAGCCGATCTGACGGAGCCTATGTTGGCTACACCTTC. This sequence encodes CASSRSDGAYVGYTF. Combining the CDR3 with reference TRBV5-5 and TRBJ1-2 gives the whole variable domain DAGVTQSPTHLIKTRGQQVTLRCSPISGHKSVSWYQQVLGQGPQFIFQYYEKEERGRGNFPDRFSARQFPNYSSELNVNALLLGDSALYLCASSRSDGAYVGYTFGSGTRLTVV.